This entry concerns a single T cell receptor (beta chain). These data originate in a study of CXCR3-negative and CXCR3-positive naive CD8 T cells. The CDR3 is made up of 13 amino acids. Germline V CDR1 and CDR2: SNHLY, FYNNEI. In preparing the TRB cDNA libraries, 5' RACE with UMI labels was used. With the 5' RACE reads reprocessed, TCRdb shows one record per CDR3 protein and no DNA. The sample table sets out roughly 24,000 distinct CDR3 sequences. The sequence came from a human donor in good health. Some clones in this sample may be carry-over from other donors' samples. Material for sequencing was naive CXCR3- CD8+ T cells from blood. Subset meaning: CD45RO-CCR7+CD27+CD95- naive CD8+ T cells lacking CXCR3 (TNR3-). The chain recombines TRBV2 with TRBJ1-1. The CDR3 loop reads CASNPQGGTEAFF.